The clone carrying this TCR beta chain was counted only a few times. Its specificity is not known. This CDR3 comprises 14 residues. The V end lost 2 bases, the J end lost 3 bases, and 10 bases lay between the germline ends. The germline V gene has CDR1 KGHSH and CDR2 LQKENI. The record originates from a study of T cell repertoires in cytomegalovirus infection. On the study more broadly: A matching HLA type, together with CMV infection, was signaled by public TCR beta signatures. Regarding the study as a whole: HLA-C-restricted CMV-specific TCR beta clonotypes were dominant in the ex vivo response. Cumulative frequency of public TCR beta families picked out carriers of CMV plus the relevant HLA.

TCRdb independently ran MiXCR on the reads; one entry per CDR3 protein. The table has 310,000 or so distinct CDR3 sequences, 17% seen once. V and J are TRBV18 and TRBJ1-1; D ambiguous. Sequencing was done on a sample of PBMCs. The origin of this receptor is a human donor in good health (CMV status not recorded). Some clones in this sample may be carry-over from other donors' samples. In nucleotides, the CDR3 is TGTGCCAGCTCACCAGCACAAACGGACACTGAAGCTTTCTTT. Translation gives CASSPAQTDTEAFF.